What follows is one T cell receptor beta chain and its context. The sample contains more than one DNA sequence encoding this CDR3. This entry belongs to a study of shared T cell receptors in the human thymus. This CDR3 has 12 amino acids. J lost 1 base, V lost 8 bases, and 2 bases had no gene match. The germline CDR1 and CDR2 sequences are MDHEN and SYDVKM. Assay used: immunoSEQ multiplex PCR; TCRdb lists only in-frame clones, some missing. The repertoire holds around 730,000 clones, with approximately 83% as singletons. This same sample was also taken into another study, of human thymus T cells.

This clonotype was sampled from a girl under three years old with a congenital heart defect. The sample comprised thymocytes. The genes are TRBV28 and TRBJ2-7, with 7 bases aligning to TRBD2. The CDR3 DNA reads as TGTGCCAGCTGGGGGGGGTCCTACGAGCAGTACTTC. Protein: CASWGGSYEQYF.